The clone carrying this TCR beta chain turned up a few times. TCRdb keeps only in-frame clones here, not all; method: immunoSEQ multiplex PCR. The sample contains some 220,000 clones, about nine tenths of which appear only once. Germline assignment: CDR1 SEHNR and CDR2 FQNEAQ (reference sequence). CDR3 length: 9 amino acids. This record comes from a study of blood T cell repertoires in COVID-19. The sequence was collected from a woman aged 40 to 55 with acute COVID-19. J is TRBJ2-5 and V is TRBV7-9; D is unresolved. Sequenced input: PBMCs or T cells enriched from blood (not recorded which). This CDR3 is CSVSETQYF. In DNA form, the CDR3 reads TGTTCCGTGTCCGAGACCCAGTACTTC.